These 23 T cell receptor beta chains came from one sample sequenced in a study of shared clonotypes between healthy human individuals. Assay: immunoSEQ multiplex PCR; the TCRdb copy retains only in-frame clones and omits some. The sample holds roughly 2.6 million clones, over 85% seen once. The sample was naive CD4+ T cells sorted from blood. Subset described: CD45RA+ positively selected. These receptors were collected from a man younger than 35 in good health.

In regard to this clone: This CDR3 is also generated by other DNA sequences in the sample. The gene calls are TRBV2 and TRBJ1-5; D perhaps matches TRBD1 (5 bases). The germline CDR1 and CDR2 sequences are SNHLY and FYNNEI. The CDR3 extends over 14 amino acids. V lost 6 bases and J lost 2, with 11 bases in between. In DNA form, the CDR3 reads TGTGCCAGCAGCCTGGGAGGGGGCAATCAGCCCCAGCATTTT. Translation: CASSLGGGNQPQHF.

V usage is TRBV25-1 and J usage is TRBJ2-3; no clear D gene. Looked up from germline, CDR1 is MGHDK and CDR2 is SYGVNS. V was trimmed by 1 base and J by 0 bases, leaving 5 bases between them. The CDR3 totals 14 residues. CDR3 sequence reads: CASSESRSTDTQYF. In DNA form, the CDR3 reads TGTGCCAGCAGTGAATCACGGAGCACAGATACGCAGTATTTT.

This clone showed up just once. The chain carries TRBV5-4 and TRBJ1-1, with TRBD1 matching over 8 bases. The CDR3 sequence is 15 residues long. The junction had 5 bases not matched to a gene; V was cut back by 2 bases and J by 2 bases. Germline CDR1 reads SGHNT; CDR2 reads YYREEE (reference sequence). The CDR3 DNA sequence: TGTGCCAGCAGCTTTGACAGGGGTTCCAACACTGAAGCTTTCTTT. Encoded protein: CASSFDRGSNTEAFF.

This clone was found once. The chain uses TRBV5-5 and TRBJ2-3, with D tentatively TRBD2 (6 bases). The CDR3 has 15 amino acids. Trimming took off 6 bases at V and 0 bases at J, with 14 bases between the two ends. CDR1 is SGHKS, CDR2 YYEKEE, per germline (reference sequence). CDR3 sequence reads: CASKPTGTSTDTQYF. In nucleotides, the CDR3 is TGTGCCAGCAAACCGACCGGGACTAGCACAGATACGCAGTATTTT.

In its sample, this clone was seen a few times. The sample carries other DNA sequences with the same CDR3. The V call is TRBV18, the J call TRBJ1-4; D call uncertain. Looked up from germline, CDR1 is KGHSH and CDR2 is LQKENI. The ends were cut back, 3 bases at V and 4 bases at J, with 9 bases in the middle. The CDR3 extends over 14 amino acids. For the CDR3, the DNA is TGTGCCAGCTCACCGAGGACCGTTAATGAAAAACTGTTTTTT. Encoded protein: CASSPRTVNEKLFF. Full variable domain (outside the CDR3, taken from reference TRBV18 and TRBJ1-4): NAGVMQNPRHLVRRRGQEARLRCSPMKGHSHVYWYRQLPEEGLKFMVYLQKENIIDESGMPKERFSAEFPKEGPSILRIQQVVRGDSAAYFCASSPRTVNEKLFFGSGTQLSVL.

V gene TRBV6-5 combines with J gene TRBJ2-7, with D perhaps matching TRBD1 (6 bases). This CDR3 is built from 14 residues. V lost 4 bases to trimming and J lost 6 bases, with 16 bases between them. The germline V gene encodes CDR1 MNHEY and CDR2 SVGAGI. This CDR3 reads CASSSGQGLGEQYF. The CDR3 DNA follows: TGTGCCAGCAGTTCCGGGCAGGGGTTAGGCGAGCAGTACTTC.

CDR3 region: CASSPNQIDLSYNEQFF. CDR3 in DNA: TGTGCCAGCTCACCAAACCAAATAGACCTCTCCTACAATGAGCAGTTCTTC. The V and J genes are TRBV18 and TRBJ2-1; unclear D gene. The CDR3 sequence is 17 residues long. Trimming left V 2 bases short and J 0 bases short, with 14 bases between. The germline V gene encodes CDR1 KGHSH and CDR2 LQKENI.

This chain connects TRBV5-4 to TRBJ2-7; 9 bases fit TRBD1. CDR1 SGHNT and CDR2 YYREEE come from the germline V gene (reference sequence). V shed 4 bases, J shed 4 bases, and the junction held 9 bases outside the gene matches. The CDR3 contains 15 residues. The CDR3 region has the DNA TGTGCCAGCAGCGCAACCGGGACAGGGAAGTACGAGCAGTACTTC. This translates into CASSATGTGKYEQYF. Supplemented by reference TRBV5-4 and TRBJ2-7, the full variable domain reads ETGVTQSPTHLIKTRGQQVTLRCSSQSGHNTVSWYQQALGQGPQFIFQYYREEENGRGNFPPRFSGLQFPNYSSELNVNALELDDSALYLCASSATGTGKYEQYFGPGTRLTVT.

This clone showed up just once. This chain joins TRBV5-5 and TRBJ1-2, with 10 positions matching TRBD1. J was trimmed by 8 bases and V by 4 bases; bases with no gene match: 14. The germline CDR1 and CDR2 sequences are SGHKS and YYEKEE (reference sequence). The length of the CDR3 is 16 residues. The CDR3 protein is CASSIPGTGEMRGYTF. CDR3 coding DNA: TGTGCCAGCAGCATCCCCGGGACAGGGGAAATGCGGGGCTACACCTTC.

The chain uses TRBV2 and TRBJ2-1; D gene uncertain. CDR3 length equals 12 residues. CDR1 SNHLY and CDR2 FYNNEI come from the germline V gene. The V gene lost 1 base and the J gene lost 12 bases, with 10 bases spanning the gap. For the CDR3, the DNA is TGTGCCAGCAGTGAAGGGACCTATCGGCAGTTCTTC. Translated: CASSEGTYRQFF.

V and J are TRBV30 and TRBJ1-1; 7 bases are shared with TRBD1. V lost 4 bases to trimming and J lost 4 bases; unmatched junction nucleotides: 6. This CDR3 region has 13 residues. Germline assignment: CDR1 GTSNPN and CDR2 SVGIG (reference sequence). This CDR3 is CAWNPTGSTEAFF. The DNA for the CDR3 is TGTGCCTGGAACCCGACAGGGAGCACTGAAGCTTTCTTT.

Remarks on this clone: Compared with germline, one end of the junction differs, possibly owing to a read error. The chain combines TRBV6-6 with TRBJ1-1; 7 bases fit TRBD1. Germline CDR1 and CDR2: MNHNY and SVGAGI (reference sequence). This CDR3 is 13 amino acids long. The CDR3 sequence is CTSSYSGGTEAFF. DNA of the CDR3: TGTACCAGCAGTTACTCAGGGGGCACTGAAGCTTTCTTT.

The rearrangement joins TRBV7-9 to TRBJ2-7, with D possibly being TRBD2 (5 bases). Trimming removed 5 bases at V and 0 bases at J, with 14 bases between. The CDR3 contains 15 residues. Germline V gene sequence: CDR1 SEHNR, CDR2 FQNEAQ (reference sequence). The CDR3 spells CASSAFDYSSYEQYF. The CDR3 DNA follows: TGTGCCAGCAGCGCGTTCGACTATAGCTCCTACGAGCAGTACTTC.

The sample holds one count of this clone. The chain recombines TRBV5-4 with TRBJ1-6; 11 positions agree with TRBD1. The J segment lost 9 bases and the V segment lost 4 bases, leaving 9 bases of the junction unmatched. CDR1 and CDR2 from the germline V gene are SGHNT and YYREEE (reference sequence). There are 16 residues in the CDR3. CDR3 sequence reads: CASSAGTGGRSSPLHF. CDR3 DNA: TGTGCCAGCAGCGCCGGGACAGGGGGGCGGAGTTCACCCCTCCACTTT. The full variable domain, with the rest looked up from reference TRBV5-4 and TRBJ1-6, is ETGVTQSPTHLIKTRGQQVTLRCSSQSGHNTVSWYQQALGQGPQFIFQYYREEENGRGNFPPRFSGLQFPNYSSELNVNALELDDSALYLCASSAGTGGRSSPLHFGNGTRLTVT.

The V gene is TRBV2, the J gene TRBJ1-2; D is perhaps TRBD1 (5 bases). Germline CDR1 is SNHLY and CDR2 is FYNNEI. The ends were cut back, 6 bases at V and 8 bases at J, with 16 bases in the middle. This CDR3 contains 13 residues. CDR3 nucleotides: TGTGCCAGCAGGGGACGGGCAACTGGCGGCTACACCTTC. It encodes CASRGRATGGYTF.

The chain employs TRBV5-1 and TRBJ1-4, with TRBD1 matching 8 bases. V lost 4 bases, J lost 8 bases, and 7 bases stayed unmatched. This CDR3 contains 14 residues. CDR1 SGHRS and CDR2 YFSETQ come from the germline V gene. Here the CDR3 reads CASSKDREREKLFF. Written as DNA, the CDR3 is TGCGCCAGCAGCAAGGACAGGGAGAGGGAAAAACTGTTTTTT.

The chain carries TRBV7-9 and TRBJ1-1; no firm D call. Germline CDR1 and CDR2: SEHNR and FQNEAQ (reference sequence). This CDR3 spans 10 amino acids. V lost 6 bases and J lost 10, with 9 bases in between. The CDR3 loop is CASRMERAFF. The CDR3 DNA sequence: TGTGCCAGCAGGATGGAGCGAGCTTTCTTT.

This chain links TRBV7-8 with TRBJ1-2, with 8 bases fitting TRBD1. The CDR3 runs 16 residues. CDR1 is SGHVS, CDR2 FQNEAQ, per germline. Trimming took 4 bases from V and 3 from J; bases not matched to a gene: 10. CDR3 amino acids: CASSSTRGQGDYGYTF. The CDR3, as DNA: TGTGCCAGCAGCTCGACTCGAGGACAGGGTGACTATGGCTACACCTTC.

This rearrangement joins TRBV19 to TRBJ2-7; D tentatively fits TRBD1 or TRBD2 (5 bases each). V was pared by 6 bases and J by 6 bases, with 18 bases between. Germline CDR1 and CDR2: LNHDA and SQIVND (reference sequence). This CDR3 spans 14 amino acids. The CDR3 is CASSAWGSTTEQYF. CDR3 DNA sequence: TGTGCCAGTAGCGCCTGGGGGTCTACTACCGAGCAGTACTTC.

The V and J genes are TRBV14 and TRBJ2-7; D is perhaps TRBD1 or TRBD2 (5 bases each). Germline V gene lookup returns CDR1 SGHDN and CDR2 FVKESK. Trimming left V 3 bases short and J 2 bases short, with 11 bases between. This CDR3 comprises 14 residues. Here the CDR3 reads CASSHWGNAYEQYF. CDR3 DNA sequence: TGTGCCAGCAGCCATTGGGGGAACGCCTACGAGCAGTACTTC.

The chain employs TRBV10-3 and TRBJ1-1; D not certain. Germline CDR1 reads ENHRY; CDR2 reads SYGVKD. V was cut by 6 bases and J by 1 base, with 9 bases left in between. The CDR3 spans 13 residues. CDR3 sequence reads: CAIRPTENTEAFF. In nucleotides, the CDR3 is TGTGCCATCAGACCCACGGAGAACACTGAAGCTTTCTTT.

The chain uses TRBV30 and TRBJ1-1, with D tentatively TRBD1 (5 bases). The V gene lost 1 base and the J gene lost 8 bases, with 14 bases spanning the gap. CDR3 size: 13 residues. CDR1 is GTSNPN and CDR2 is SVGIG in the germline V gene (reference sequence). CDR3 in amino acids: CAWSGGAPGEAFF. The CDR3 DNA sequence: TGTGCCTGGAGTGGTGGCGCCCCAGGGGAAGCTTTCTTT.

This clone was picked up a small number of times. The CDR3 DNA follows: TGTGCCAGCAGTAGACAGGGGGGGATGAACACTGAAGCTTTCTTT. Translation: CASSRQGGMNTEAFF. The rearrangement links TRBV6-1 to TRBJ1-1; 9 nucleotides agree with TRBD1. V shed 5 bases and J 0 bases; nucleotides not matched to a gene: 4. The V gene's germline CDR1 is MNHNS and CDR2 SASEGT. This CDR3 spans 15 amino acids.